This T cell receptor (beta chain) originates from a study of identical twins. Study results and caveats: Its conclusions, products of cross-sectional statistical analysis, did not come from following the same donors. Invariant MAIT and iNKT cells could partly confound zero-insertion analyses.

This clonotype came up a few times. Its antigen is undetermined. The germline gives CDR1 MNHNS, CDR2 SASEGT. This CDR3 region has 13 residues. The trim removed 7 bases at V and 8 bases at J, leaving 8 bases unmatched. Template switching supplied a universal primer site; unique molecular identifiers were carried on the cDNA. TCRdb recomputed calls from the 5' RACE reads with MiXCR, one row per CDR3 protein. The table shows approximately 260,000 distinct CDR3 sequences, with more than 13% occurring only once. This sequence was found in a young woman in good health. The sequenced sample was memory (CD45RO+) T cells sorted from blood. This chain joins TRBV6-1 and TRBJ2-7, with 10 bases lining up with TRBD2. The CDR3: CASNDSGRAKQYF. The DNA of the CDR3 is TGTGCCAGCAATGACAGCGGGAGGGCTAAGCAGTACTTC.